The 14 T cell receptor beta chains given below trace back to one sample, sequenced in a study of breast tumors, draining lymph nodes, adjacent tissues (dated by TCRdb to 2015 to 2016). Libraries came from multiplex PCR. The run used an Illumina HiSeq 2000. Starting from the raw public reads, TCRdb applied fastp trimming at Q25, assembled clones with MiXCR and retained in-frame beta chains. Each entry merges the rows of one CDR3 protein and shows their most common DNA and genes. For this sample there are some 150,000 distinct CDR3 sequences; approximately 20% appear just once. Just over 2.5% of the sample rests with the top ten. Lymph node samples came from the axillary draining lymph nodes of breast cancer patients. Specimen: axillary lymph node tissue. These receptors all stem from a female donor with breast cancer. Some clones in this sample may be carry-over from other donors' samples.

This clonotype was seen ten or more times. The chain recombines TRBV27 with TRBJ2-5; D may be TRBD2 (6 bases). Trimming shortened V by 1 base and J by 4 bases, and 10 bases separated the two germline ends. Germline V gene sequence: CDR1 MNHEY, CDR2 SMNVEV (reference sequence). The CDR3 runs 14 residues. The CDR3, as DNA: TGTGCCAGCAGTTTATTCGGGAGCAGAGAGACCCAGTACTTC. It yields the protein CASSLFGSRETQYF.

This clonotype was counted ten times or more. The V call is TRBV7-3, the J call TRBJ2-1; 7 bases fit TRBD2. V gave up 1 base and J gave up 0 bases; unmatched junction bases: 0. Germline CDR1 reads SGHTA; CDR2 reads FQGTGA. CDR3 size: 15 residues. The CDR3 coding sequence is TGTGCCAGCAGCTTAAGCGGGAGCTCCTACAATGAGCAGTTCTTC. Encoded protein: CASSLSGSSYNEQFF.

This clonotype was detected ten times or more. The chain couples TRBV2 to TRBJ1-5; unclear D gene. The CDR3 consists of 15 residues. Trimming cost V 6 bases and J 2 bases, with 14 bases left between them. The germline V gene has CDR1 SNHLY and CDR2 FYNNEI. The CDR3: CASSAWETGNQPQHF. For the CDR3, the DNA is TGTGCCAGCAGCGCATGGGAAACAGGCAATCAGCCCCAGCATTTT.

This clonotype occurred many times. The chain employs TRBV7-2 and TRBJ2-1, with D possibly called TRBD1 or TRBD2 (6 bases each). From germline, CDR1 is SGHTA and CDR2 FQGNSA. The CDR3 covers 12 residues. Trimming removed 2 bases at V and 13 bases at J, with 12 bases between. CDR3 in DNA: TGTGCCAGCAGCTTACTACAGGGAGGCCAGTTCTTC. It encodes CASSLLQGGQFF.

The sample holds many counts of this clonotype. The gene calls are TRBV29-1 and TRBJ2-5; 9 bases agree with TRBD1. CDR1 SQVTM and CDR2 ANQGSEA come from the germline V gene. The CDR3 runs to 12 residues. The trim removed 4 bases at V and 5 bases at J, leaving 2 bases unmatched. CDR3 in DNA: TGCAGCGTTGGAGGACAGGGGGAGACCCAGTACTTC. Amino acids: CSVGGQGETQYF.

The rearrangement uses TRBV5-5 and TRBJ2-5; TRBD2 matches 9 bases. With 2 bases clipped from V and 5 bases from J, the junction kept 10 bases outside the gene matches. The length of the CDR3 is 16 residues. The germline gives CDR1 SGHKS, CDR2 YYEKEE (reference sequence). The CDR3: CASSFPGGGAGETQYF. CDR3 DNA sequence: TGTGCCAGCAGCTTCCCAGGCGGGGGGGCCGGGGAGACCCAGTACTTC. Based on the CDR3 plus reference TRBV5-5 and TRBJ2-5, the full variable domain is DAGVTQSPTHLIKTRGQQVTLRCSPISGHKSVSWYQQVLGQGPQFIFQYYEKEERGRGNFPDRFSARQFPNYSSELNVNALLLGDSALYLCASSFPGGGAGETQYFGPGTRLLVL.

This clonotype was recorded at least ten times. The chain links TRBV11-2 to TRBJ2-1, with 7 bases that match TRBD1. V gave up 3 bases and J gave up 0 bases; unmatched junction bases: 2. There are 15 residues in the CDR3. Germline CDR1 SGHAT, CDR2 FQNNGV. CDR3 protein: CASSFNRGSYNEQFF. The CDR3 nucleotides read TGTGCCAGCAGCTTTAACAGGGGCTCCTACAATGAGCAGTTCTTC. The complete variable domain, with remaining parts taken from reference TRBV11-2 and TRBJ2-1, reads EAGVAQSPRYKIIEKRQSVAFWCNPISGHATLYWYQQILGQGPKLLIQFQNNGVVDDSQLPKDRFSAERLKGVDSTLKIQPAKLEDSAVYLCASSFNRGSYNEQFFGPGTRLTVL.

This clonotype was recorded at least ten times. V is TRBV20-1 and J is TRBJ1-5; 7 bases are a match to TRBD1. The trim removed 6 bases at V and 6 bases at J, leaving 8 bases unmatched. Germline CDR1 and CDR2: DFQATT and SNEGSKA (reference sequence). The CDR3 runs 13 residues. CDR3 bases: TGCAGTGCGCAGACAGGGTGGGGTCAGCCCCAGCATTTT. It encodes CSAQTGWGQPQHF.

Comments on this clonotype: This may be a read error: a much more frequent sequence differs by one nucleotide. V usage is TRBV7-9 and J usage is TRBJ2-2; no reliable D call. This CDR3 contains 12 residues. Trimming left V 8 bases short and J 7 bases short, with 11 bases between. Germline lookup yields CDR1 SEHNR and CDR2 FQNEAQ (reference sequence). This CDR3 reads CASVAQSGELFF. CDR3 bases: TGTGCCAGCGTGGCTCAGAGCGGGGAGCTGTTTTTT.

With respect to this clonotype: Given a much more abundant clone one base away, this may be a read error. The CDR3 sequence is CASSQGSGNYGYTF. DNA for the CDR3: TGCGCCAGCAGCCAAGGTTCGGGTAACTATGGCTACACCTTC. The chain uses TRBV4-1 and TRBJ1-2; D gene ambiguous. Per germline, CDR1 MGHRA and CDR2 YSYEKL. The CDR3 runs to 14 residues. V was pared by 1 base and J by 1 base, with 7 bases between.

This clonotype was observed at least ten times. The V gene is TRBV29-1, the J gene TRBJ1-2; D possibly corresponds to TRBD1 (5 bases). Trimming pared 2 bases from V and 2 bases from J, leaving 9 bases between. The CDR3 has 13 residues. Germline V gives CDR1 SQVTM, CDR2 ANQGSEA. In DNA form, the CDR3 reads TGCAGCGTTGAAAAGGGACGGAACTATGGCTACACCTTC. Translation: CSVEKGRNYGYTF.

In the case of this clonotype: It may be a read error: a sequence one base away is much more abundant. The chain joins TRBV4-3 to TRBJ2-1, with 7 bases that match TRBD2. The CDR3 consists of 15 residues. Looked up from germline, CDR1 is LGHNA and CDR2 is YSLEER. V trimming: 2 bases; J trimming: 6 bases; junction bases outside the gene matches: 7. The CDR3 reads CASSQLVRGSNEQFF. The CDR3 bases are TGCGCCAGCAGCCAATTGGTGCGGGGGAGCAATGAGCAGTTCTTC.

This clonotype was counted ten times or more. V usage is TRBV20-1 and J usage is TRBJ2-2; D is undetermined. The CDR3 is 12 residues long. Germline CDR1 reads DFQATT; CDR2 reads SNEGSKA (reference sequence). V dropped 3 bases and J dropped 4 bases, with 6 bases sitting between them. The CDR3 DNA follows: TGCAGTGCTAGCGAATCCACCGGGGAGCTGTTTTTT. Its translation is CSASESTGELFF.

This clonotype was recorded many times. The rearrangement links TRBV7-9 to TRBJ2-6; the match to TRBD1 covers 9 bases. Germline V gene data show CDR1 as SEHNR and CDR2 as FQNEAQ (reference sequence). Unmatched junction bases numbered 14, after V lost 0 bases and J lost 17 bases. The length of the CDR3 is 16 residues. The CDR3 DNA follows: TGTGCCAGCAGCTTAGCTCGCGGGACAGGGCTTCGTGGGGTGACTTTC. Translation: CASSLARGTGLRGVTF.